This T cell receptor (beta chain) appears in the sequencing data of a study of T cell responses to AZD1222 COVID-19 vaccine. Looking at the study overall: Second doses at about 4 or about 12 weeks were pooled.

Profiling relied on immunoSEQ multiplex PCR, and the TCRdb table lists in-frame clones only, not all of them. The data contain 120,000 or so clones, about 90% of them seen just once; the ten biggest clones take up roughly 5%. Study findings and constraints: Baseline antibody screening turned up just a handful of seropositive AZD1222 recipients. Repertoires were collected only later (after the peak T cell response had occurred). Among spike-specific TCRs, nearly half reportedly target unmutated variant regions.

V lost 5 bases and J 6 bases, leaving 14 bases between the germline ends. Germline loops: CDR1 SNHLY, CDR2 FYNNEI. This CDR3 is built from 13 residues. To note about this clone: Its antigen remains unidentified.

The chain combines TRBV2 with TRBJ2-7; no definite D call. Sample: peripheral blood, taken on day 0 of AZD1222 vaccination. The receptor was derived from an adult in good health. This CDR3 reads CASSLERQAEQYF. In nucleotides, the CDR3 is TGTGCCAGCAGTCTTGAAAGGCAGGCCGAGCAGTACTTC.